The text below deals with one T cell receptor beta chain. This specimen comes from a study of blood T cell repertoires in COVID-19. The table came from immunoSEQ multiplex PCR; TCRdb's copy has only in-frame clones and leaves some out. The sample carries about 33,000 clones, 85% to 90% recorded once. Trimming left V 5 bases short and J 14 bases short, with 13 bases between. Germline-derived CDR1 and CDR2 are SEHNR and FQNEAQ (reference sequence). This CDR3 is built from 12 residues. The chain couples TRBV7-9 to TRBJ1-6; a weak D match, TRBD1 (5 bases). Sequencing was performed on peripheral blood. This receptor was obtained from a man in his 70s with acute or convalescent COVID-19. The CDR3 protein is CASSLRTSALHF. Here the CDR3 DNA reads TGTGCCAGCAGCCTTAGGACATCGGCCCTCCACTTT.